Below are 4 T cell receptor beta chains sequenced from a single sample in a study of blood T cell repertoires in COVID-19. Clones were sequenced by immunoSEQ multiplex PCR, and TCRdb holds only the in-frame ones, with some missing. The data hold about 140,000 clones, with about four fifths observed a single time. Specimen: peripheral blood. Receptors originate from a human donor in a cohort sampled during active COVID-19.

The chain joins TRBV28 to TRBJ2-5, with D possibly TRBD1 on 5 matching bases. Germline assignment: CDR1 MDHEN and CDR2 SYDVKM. With 8 bases removed from V and 2 bases from J, the gap between germline ends came to 21 bases. CDR3 length equals 16 residues. The CDR3 DNA sequence: TGTGCCAGCGAAAGCTTAGGGGCGATGGGGCAAGAGACCCAGTACTTC. It translates to CASESLGAMGQETQYF.

The rearrangement joins TRBV6-5 to TRBJ1-1; no reliable D call. The CDR3 extends over 14 amino acids. CDR1 MNHEY and CDR2 SVGAGI come from the germline V gene. V was trimmed by 5 bases and J by 3 bases, leaving 13 bases between them. CDR3 nucleotide sequence: TGTGCCAGCAGTCCCACTTTTGGGCACACTGAAGCTTTCTTT. Translating gives CASSPTFGHTEAFF.

The J gene is TRBJ2-3, the V gene TRBV14; D gene ambiguous. In germline, CDR1 is SGHDN, CDR2 FVKESK. Between the trimmed V and J ends, which lost 3 bases and 0 bases, there was a span of 16 bases. The CDR3 consists of 17 residues. The CDR3 protein is CASSHRFFATSTDTQYF. The CDR3 DNA follows: TGTGCCAGCAGCCACCGGTTTTTTGCGACTAGCACAGATACGCAGTATTTT.

The chain employs TRBV7-2 and TRBJ2-7; maybe TRBD2 (5 bases). V was trimmed by 2 bases and J by 4 bases, leaving 12 bases between them. This CDR3 region has 14 residues. CDR1 SGHTA and CDR2 FQGNSA come from the germline V gene. The CDR3 sequence: CASSLSASRYEQYF. As DNA, the CDR3 is TGTGCCAGCAGCTTATCGGCTAGCAGGTACGAGCAGTACTTC.